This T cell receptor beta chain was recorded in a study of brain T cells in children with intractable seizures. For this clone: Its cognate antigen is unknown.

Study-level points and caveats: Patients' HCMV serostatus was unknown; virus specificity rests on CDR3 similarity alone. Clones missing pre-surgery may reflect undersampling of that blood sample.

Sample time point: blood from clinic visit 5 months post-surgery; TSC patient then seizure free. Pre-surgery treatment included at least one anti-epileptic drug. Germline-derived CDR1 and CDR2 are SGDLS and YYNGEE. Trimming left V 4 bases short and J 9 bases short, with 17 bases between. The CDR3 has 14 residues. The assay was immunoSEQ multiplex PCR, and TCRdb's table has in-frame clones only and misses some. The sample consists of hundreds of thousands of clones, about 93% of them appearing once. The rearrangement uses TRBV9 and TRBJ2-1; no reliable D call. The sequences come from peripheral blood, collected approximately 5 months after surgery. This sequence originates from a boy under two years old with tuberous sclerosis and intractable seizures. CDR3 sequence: CASSPWEGSGEQFF. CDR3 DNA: TGTGCCAGCAGCCCCTGGGAAGGGTCTGGTGAGCAGTTCTTC.